The rows below give T cell receptor beta chains drawn from one sample of a study of shared clonotypes between healthy human individuals. Only in-frame clones appear in the TCRdb table, and some are missing; sequencing was by immunoSEQ multiplex PCR. Of some 2,000,000 clones listed, 85% to 95% were seen once; the top ten hold under 0.15%. The material sequenced was naive CD4+ T cells sorted from blood. All receptors come from a man younger than 30 in good health. CDR3s include the opening cysteine and the closing phenylalanine or tryptophan. Fields, in order: V gene, clone size, D gene, J gene, CDR3 DNA, CDR3 protein. D genes are given only for firm matches. Only some rows state a clone size, as once, few, many or a class for expanded clones.

V gene: TRBV4-1; clone size: once; D gene: TRBD2; J gene: TRBJ2-1; CDR3 DNA: TGCGCCAGCAGCCAAATTCCGGGACTAGTGGTCGATGAGCAGTTCTTC; CDR3 protein: CASSQIPGLVVDEQFF
V gene: TRBV7-2; clone size: -; D gene: TRBD2; J gene: TRBJ2-7; CDR3 DNA: TGTGCCAGCAGCTTAGGGTTTGGGACTAGCGGGAGCTACGAGCAGTACTTC; CDR3 protein: CASSLGFGTSGSYEQYF
V gene: TRBV9; clone size: -; D gene: TRBD1; J gene: TRBJ1-3; CDR3 DNA: TGTGCCAGCAGGGGACAGCCCTCTGGAAACACCATATATTTT; CDR3 protein: CASRGQPSGNTIYF
V gene: TRBV30; clone size: -; D gene: -; J gene: TRBJ2-7; CDR3 DNA: TGTGCCTGGAGACCGGGCAACTACGAGCAGTACTTC; CDR3 protein: CAWRPGNYEQYF
V gene: TRBV11-3; clone size: -; D gene: -; J gene: TRBJ2-7; CDR3 DNA: TGTGCCAGCAGCCCGAATGGGGGGGCCGACGAGCAGTACTTC; CDR3 protein: CASSPNGGADEQYF
V gene: TRBV5-1; clone size: -; D gene: -; J gene: TRBJ1-5; CDR3 DNA: TGCGCCAGCAGCTTGGCCCCGGGCTCGCCCCAGCATTTT; CDR3 protein: CASSLAPGSPQHF
V gene: TRBV4-3; clone size: -; D gene: TRBD2; J gene: TRBJ2-5; CDR3 DNA: TGCGCCAGCAGCCAAGGTTTGGGGGGGGAAGAGACCCAGTACTTC; CDR3 protein: CASSQGLGGEETQYF
V gene: TRBV21-1; clone size: -; D gene: -; J gene: TRBJ1-6; CDR3 DNA: TGTGCCAGCAGCAAAGCGCTTTCCAGGGATCGCCACTCCTATAATTCACCCCTCCACTTT; CDR3 protein: CASSKALSRDRHSYNSPLHF
V gene: TRBV2; clone size: -; D gene: TRBD1; J gene: TRBJ2-7; CDR3 DNA: TGTGCCAGCACCATAGGACAGGGGGGCACCTACGAGCAGTACTTC; CDR3 protein: CASTIGQGGTYEQYF
V gene: TRBV5-1; clone size: -; D gene: -; J gene: TRBJ1-6; CDR3 DNA: TGCGCCAGCAGCGCGGACAGCTCCTATAATTCACCCCTCCACTTT; CDR3 protein: CASSADSSYNSPLHF
V gene: TRBV7-8; clone size: -; D gene: TRBD1; J gene: TRBJ1-1; CDR3 DNA: TGTGCCAGCAGCCCAAGGACAGGGAACACTGAAGCTTTCTTT; CDR3 protein: CASSPRTGNTEAFF
V gene: TRBV7-7; clone size: -; D gene: -; J gene: TRBJ2-3; CDR3 DNA: TGTGCTAGCAGCCTCGACAGATCGGATACGCAGTATTTT; CDR3 protein: CASSLDRSDTQYF
V gene: TRBV5-1; clone size: once; D gene: -; J gene: TRBJ1-2; CDR3 DNA: TGCGCCAGCAGAGAACCTTCCTATGGCTACACCTTC; CDR3 protein: CASREPSYGYTF
V gene: TRBV9; clone size: -; D gene: -; J gene: TRBJ1-3; CDR3 DNA: TGTGCCAGCAGCCGAAACTGGGGATCTGGAAACACCATATATTTT; CDR3 protein: CASSRNWGSGNTIYF
V gene: TRBV6-1; clone size: -; D gene: -; J gene: TRBJ1-6; CDR3 DNA: TGTGCCAGCAGTGAATACCCCAATTCACCCCTCCACTTT; CDR3 protein: CASSEYPNSPLHF
V gene: TRBV7-2; clone size: -; D gene: TRBD1; J gene: TRBJ2-1; CDR3 DNA: TGTGCCAGCAACCGACAGGGGGAAAACTACAATGAGCAGTTCTTC; CDR3 protein: CASNRQGENYNEQFF
V gene: TRBV7-8; clone size: -; D gene: -; J gene: TRBJ1-2; CDR3 DNA: TGTGCCAGCAGCCGAAAAGGAGCGAATGGCTACACCTTC; CDR3 protein: CASSRKGANGYTF
V gene: TRBV4-2; clone size: -; D gene: -; J gene: TRBJ1-1; CDR3 DNA: TGTGCCAGCAGCCCGATTCGACAGGACCCTGAAGCTTTCTTT; CDR3 protein: CASSPIRQDPEAFF
V gene: TRBV5-4; clone size: -; D gene: TRBD2; J gene: TRBJ2-2; CDR3 DNA: TGTGCCAGCAGCTTCGATGGCGGGAGAGGGACCGGGGAGCTGTTTTTT; CDR3 protein: CASSFDGGRGTGELFF
V gene: TRBV5-1; clone size: -; D gene: TRBD1; J gene: TRBJ1-1; CDR3 DNA: TGCGCCAGCAGCGCGATCCCGGGACAGGGAAAAGCTTTCTTT; CDR3 protein: CASSAIPGQGKAFF
V gene: TRBV5-1; clone size: -; D gene: TRBD1; J gene: TRBJ1-1; CDR3 DNA: TGCGCCAGCAGCTTGCAGGGGGACACTGAAGCTTTCTTT; CDR3 protein: CASSLQGDTEAFF
V gene: TRBV5-1; clone size: once; D gene: TRBD1; J gene: TRBJ1-4; CDR3 DNA: TGCGCCAGCAGCTTACAGGGACAGGGAGGAGAAAAACTGTTTTTT; CDR3 protein: CASSLQGQGGEKLFF
V gene: TRBV29-1; clone size: -; D gene: -; J gene: TRBJ2-5; CDR3 DNA: TGCAGCGCCGACAGGACCCGCGAGACCCAGTACTTC; CDR3 protein: CSADRTRETQYF
V gene: TRBV4-3; clone size: -; D gene: TRBD1; J gene: TRBJ2-5; CDR3 DNA: TGCGCCAGCAGCCCCGCGGGGACAGGGGGCTGGGAGACCCAGTACTTC; CDR3 protein: CASSPAGTGGWETQYF
V gene: TRBV7-8; clone size: -; D gene: TRBD1; J gene: TRBJ2-7; CDR3 DNA: TGTGCCAGCAGCTTTTTAACAGGGGATAGGTTCTACGAGCAGTACTTC; CDR3 protein: CASSFLTGDRFYEQYF
V gene: TRBV9; clone size: few; D gene: -; J gene: TRBJ1-3; CDR3 DNA: TGTGCCAGCAGCGTACTAACAGGTACTGGAAACACCATATATTTT; CDR3 protein: CASSVLTGTGNTIYF
V gene: TRBV19; clone size: -; D gene: TRBD2; J gene: TRBJ2-6; CDR3 DNA: TGTGCCAGTAGTACCTTGGGAGGGGCTGGGGCCAACGTCCTGACTTTC; CDR3 protein: CASSTLGGAGANVLTF
V gene: TRBV19; clone size: -; D gene: TRBD1; J gene: TRBJ2-7; CDR3 DNA: TGTGCCAGTAGAGTGACAGGGGGCTACGAGCAGTACTTC; CDR3 protein: CASRVTGGYEQYF